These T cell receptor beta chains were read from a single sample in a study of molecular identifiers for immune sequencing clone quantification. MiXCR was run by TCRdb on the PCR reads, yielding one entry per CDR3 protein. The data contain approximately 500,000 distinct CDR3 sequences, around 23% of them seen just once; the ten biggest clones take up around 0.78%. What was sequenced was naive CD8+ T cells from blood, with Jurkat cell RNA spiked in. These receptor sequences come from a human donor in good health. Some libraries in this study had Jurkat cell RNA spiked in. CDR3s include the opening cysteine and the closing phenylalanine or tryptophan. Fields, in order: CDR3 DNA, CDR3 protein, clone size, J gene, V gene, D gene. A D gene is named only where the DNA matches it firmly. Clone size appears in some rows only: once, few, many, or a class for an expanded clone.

TGCAGTGCTAGAGATGTAGGGGGAATAAGCTACAATGAGCAGTTCTTC	CSARDVGGISYNEQFF	NA	TRBJ2-1	TRBV20-1	NA
TGTGCCAGCAGACCCAGACAGCCACTGAACACTGAAGCTTTCTTT	CASRPRQPLNTEAFF	NA	TRBJ1-1	TRBV6-1	NA
TGTGCCACCAGTGATTTGTCGGGGGAGACCCAGTACTTC	CATSDLSGETQYF	NA	TRBJ2-5	TRBV24-1	NA
TGCGCCAGCAGCCCCGGGACGGTGAGGGGGAATGAAAAACTGTTTTTT	CASSPGTVRGNEKLFF	many	TRBJ1-4	TRBV4-1	NA
TGTGCCAGCAGCTTCCAGGGACCTGGAAACACCATATATTTT	CASSFQGPGNTIYF	NA	TRBJ1-3	TRBV7-2	NA
TGTGCCAGTACTTTGGGGTGCCGCGGGGGAGAGACCCAGTACTTC	CASTLGCRGGETQYF	NA	TRBJ2-5	TRBV19	TRBD2
TGTGCCAGCAGCGTAGCCCTCACAGATACGCAGTATTTT	CASSVALTDTQYF	NA	TRBJ2-3	TRBV9	NA
TGTGCCAGCAGTCCTACGAGCGGGGCGAGAGATACGCAGTATTTT	CASSPTSGARDTQYF	many	TRBJ2-3	TRBV2	TRBD2
TGCAGCGTTGTAACGGGGTACGAGCAGTACTTC	CSVVTGYEQYF	many	TRBJ2-7	TRBV29-1	NA
TGTGCCAGCAGCCACCCCGGACAGACTATGAACACTGAAGCTTTCTTT	CASSHPGQTMNTEAFF	NA	TRBJ1-1	TRBV14	NA
TGTGCCAGCGAGGGCACGGCAAGCAATCAGCCCCAGCATTTT	CASEGTASNQPQHF	many	TRBJ1-5	TRBV6-2/TRBV6-3	NA
TGTGCCAGCAGTCTAAGGACAGGGTCATATCAGCCCCAGCATTTT	CASSLRTGSYQPQHF	NA	TRBJ1-5	TRBV28	TRBD1
TGTGCCACCAGTGATAGACCGGGGGAGAATAAGGATGAGCAGTTCTTC	CATSDRPGENKDEQFF	many	TRBJ2-1	TRBV24-1	NA
TGTGCCAGCAGCTTGATAAACGGCCGCACCGGGGAGCTGTTTTTT	CASSLINGRTGELFF	NA	TRBJ2-2	TRBV5-6	NA
TGCGCCAGCAGCCCACAGGGGCCAACCGAAGCTTTCTTT	CASSPQGPTEAFF	many	TRBJ1-1	TRBV4-1	TRBD1
TGTGCCAGCAGTTACCTGGGGGACAGGAGCACAGATACGCAGTATTTT	CASSYLGDRSTDTQYF	NA	TRBJ2-3	TRBV6-2/TRBV6-3	TRBD1
TGTGCCAGCAGTGAAGCAGGGGCATCGAGCTCCTACAATGAGCAGTTCTTC	CASSEAGASSSYNEQFF	NA	TRBJ2-1	TRBV2	NA
TGTGCCAGCAGCGACCCCACCGACGAGCAGTACTTC	CASSDPTDEQYF	few	TRBJ2-7	TRBV11-2	NA
TGTGCCAGCAGCTCCGGTGGGGAGCAGTACTTC	CASSSGGEQYF	many	TRBJ2-7	TRBV6-5	NA